This T cell receptor (beta chain) was found in a study of human T cells and chemical hapten exposure. CDR1 and CDR2 (germline): MDHEN, SYDVKM. The V gene end was trimmed by 6 bases and the J gene end by 6 bases; junction bases not matched to a gene: 11. The CDR3 covers 14 residues. This clonotype was detected ten times or more. Noted time point: pre-sensitization, week 0. Documented treatment: therapeutic diphenylcyclopropenone sensitization with weekly scalp DPC. TCRdb re-called the RACE reads with MiXCR, one entry per CDR3 protein. The top ten clones hold 9.6% of a sample with roughly 50,000 distinct CDR3 sequences, 9.5% to 10% of them seen once.

The receptor was derived from a man in his forties with alopecia areata. Some clones in this sample may be carry-over from other donors' samples. The sample here was whole blood, taken in connection with sensitization to the hapten diphenylcyclopropenone (DPC). V and J are TRBV28 and TRBJ2-7; the match to TRBD2 covers 7 bases. As DNA, the CDR3 is TGTGCCAGCAGATTCGCCGGGACTAAGGCCGAGCAGTACTTC. Its protein is CASRFAGTKAEQYF.